This is a list of T cell receptor beta chains from one sample in a study of CD8 T cells in ankylosing spondylitis. TCRdb independently ran MiXCR on the 5' RACE reads; one entry per CDR3 protein. The table shows 40,000 to 55,000 distinct CDR3 sequences, with 6% to 7.5% occurring only once. The specimen was blood, either unsorted or a sorted T cell fraction (not recorded which). These receptors were collected from a female donor with ankylosing spondylitis or in good health (not recorded which). Both conserved end residues are trimmed from each CDR3.

TRBJ1-2	TRBV3-1	ASSQDTTGWDGYT
TRBJ2-3	TRBV15	ATSGPHRVASTDTQY
TRBJ1-1	TRBV5-1	ASSFDGGWTEAF
TRBJ2-7	TRBV7-8	ASSRAGRSSYEQY
TRBJ2-1	TRBV20-1	SATTGTSGGDEQF
TRBJ1-1	TRBV29-1	STHGGGGTEAF
TRBJ1-1	TRBV11-1	ASSYSPTGGNGDTEAF
TRBJ1-1	TRBV4-3	ASSQDRLNTEAF
TRBJ2-3	TRBV10-3	AISADRDTQY
TRBJ1-1	TRBV7-8	ASSLGRVAEAF
TRBJ2-1	TRBV5-1	ASSLTGAGNEQF
TRBJ2-1	TRBV3-1	ASSTPGQVDNEQF
TRBJ1-1	TRBV5-1	ASSLGTELEAF
TRBJ2-7	TRBV20-1	SAPGTGVFHEQY
TRBJ1-1	TRBV29-1	SVGGVNTEAF
TRBJ2-7	TRBV29-1	SVPGLAGSASYSEQY
TRBJ1-1	TRBV5-1	ASSLEAGWGVNTEAF
TRBJ1-4	TRBV28	ASSLGEAPREKLF
TRBJ2-2	TRBV5-5	ASSLYVGTNTGELF
TRBJ2-1	TRBV5-1	ASSLGLAGGHNEQF
TRBJ2-4	TRBV10-1	ASSEPVGNIQY
TRBJ1-1	TRBV29-1	SVGSSSTEAF
TRBJ2-2	TRBV5-1	ASSHKGRANTGELF
TRBJ2-2	TRBV4-2	ASRLGASGLGELF
TRBJ2-2	TRBV20-1	SATGNTGELF
TRBJ1-1	TRBV7-9	ASSLQGGMNTEAF
TRBJ1-5	TRBV5-1	ASSAMGGNQPQH
TRBJ2-7	TRBV5-1	ASRRGPLNYEQY
TRBJ2-5	TRBV2	ASSEEGRGETQY
TRBJ1-5	TRBV20-1	SASTNSNQPQH
TRBJ2-1	TRBV29-1	SLWLALTNEQF
TRBJ1-1	TRBV11-3	ASSFGTGGSEAF
TRBJ2-1	TRBV14	ASSQDLEMDEQF
TRBJ2-7	TRBV6-5	ASGENEQY
TRBJ2-2	TRBV5-6	ASSLPAGGSGELF
TRBJ2-3	TRBV20-1	SARDSSGTDTQY
TRBJ2-1	TRBV20-1	SASRTSGGSYNEQF
TRBJ2-5	TRBV20-1	SALSGAGQETQY
TRBJ2-2	TRBV13	ASSQAGPGELF
TRBJ1-2	TRBV4-1	ASSQLIGGLGNYGYT
TRBJ1-5	TRBV7-9	ASSLDGERDQPQH
TRBJ1-5	TRBV20-1	SARDSGNQPQH
TRBJ1-1	TRBV20-1	SASGGKNTEAF
TRBJ1-2	TRBV20-1	SASGTAFGYT
TRBJ2-3	TRBV29-1	SASGGPADTQY
TRBJ1-2	TRBV28	ASKTPGAGADYGYT
TRBJ2-3	TRBV29-1	SVVLTKGADTQY
TRBJ2-2	TRBV5-1	ASSTGQDSTGELF
TRBJ2-3	TRBV10-3	AISVNGADTDTQY
TRBJ1-2	TRBV5-4	ASTTEIGLGYT
TRBJ1-2	TRBV28	ASSRGQGNYGYT
TRBJ2-1	TRBV24-1	ATSQANEQF
TRBJ1-6	TRBV20-1	SATSGGANSPLH
TRBJ1-1	TRBV5-1	ASNRGGSVTEAF
TRBJ2-3	TRBV10-3	AINDNTDTQY
TRBJ2-1	TRBV14	ASSLAFDEQF